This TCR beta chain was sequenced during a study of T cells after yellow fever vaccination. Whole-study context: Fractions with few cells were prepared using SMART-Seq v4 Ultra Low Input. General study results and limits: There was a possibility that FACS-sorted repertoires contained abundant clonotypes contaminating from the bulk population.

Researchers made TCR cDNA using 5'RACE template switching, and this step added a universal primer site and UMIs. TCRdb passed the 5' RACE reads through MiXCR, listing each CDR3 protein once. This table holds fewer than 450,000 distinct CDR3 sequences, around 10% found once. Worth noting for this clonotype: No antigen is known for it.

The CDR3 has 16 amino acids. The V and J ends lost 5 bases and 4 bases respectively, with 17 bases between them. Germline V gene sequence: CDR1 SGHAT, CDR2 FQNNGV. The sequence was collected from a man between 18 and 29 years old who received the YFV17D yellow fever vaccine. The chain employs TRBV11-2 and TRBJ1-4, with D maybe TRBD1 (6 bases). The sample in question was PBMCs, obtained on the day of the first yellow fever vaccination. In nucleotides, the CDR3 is TGTGCCAGCAGCGATACGCGGGACACCCATAATGAAAAACTGTTTTTT. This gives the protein CASSDTRDTHNEKLFF.